The rows below give T cell receptor beta chains drawn from one sample of a study of vaccination effects on CD4 cells after COVID-19. No antigens are known for them. Sequenced by immunoSEQ multiplex PCR; TCRdb stores in-frame clones only, minus some. Counted here are approximately 50,000 clones, roughly three quarters occurring once; the ten biggest clones make up 6%. The material was CD4+ T cells from PBMCs cultured with HCoV-OC43 spike peptides, obtained before COVID-19 vaccination. These receptors all come from a human donor who received a COVID-19 vaccine. The CDR3 runs from the conserved cysteine through the conserved F or W. D genes are given only for firm matches. Expanded clones are given a class, and other clones once, few, many or no size at all.

NA | TRBJ2-4 | TRBV15 | NA | CATSSPGSLAKNIQYF | TGTGCCACCAGCAGTCCAGGGTCACTAGCCAAAAACATTCAGTACTTC
NA | TRBJ2-3 | TRBV4-1 | NA | CASSQGGTQYF | TGCGCCAGCAGCCAAGGGGGTACGCAGTATTTT
NA | TRBJ1-4 | TRBV6-2/TRBV6-3 | NA | CASSYRGEDEKLFF | TGTGCCAGCAGTTACAGAGGCGAGGATGAAAAACTGTTTTTT
NA | TRBJ1-2 | TRBV28 | few | CASTPSDRTGYTF | TGTGCCAGCACTCCATCCGACAGGACCGGCTACACCTTC
NA | TRBJ1-2 | TRBV19 | NA | CASSISGTYGYTF | TGTGCCAGTAGTATTTCAGGGACCTATGGCTACACCTTC
NA | TRBJ1-6 | TRBV14 | few | CASSPVGGSYNSPLHF | TGTGCCAGCAGCCCGGTCGGGGGCTCCTATAATTCACCCCTCCACTTT
NA | TRBJ2-5 | TRBV18 | NA | CASSPQGGETQYF | TGTGCCAGCTCACCCCAGGGTGGGGAGACCCAGTACTTC
TRBD2 | TRBJ2-1 | TRBV2 | NA | CASSVSGGADEQFF | TGTGCCAGCAGTGTGAGCGGGGGGGCGGATGAGCAGTTCTTC
NA | TRBJ2-1 | TRBV5-6 | NA | CASSSWTGLSLVEQFF | TGTGCCAGCAGTTCCTGGACGGGGCTCTCGCTCGTTGAGCAGTTCTTC
TRBD1 | TRBJ1-2 | TRBV5-1 | NA | CASSLGDSTYGYTF | TGCGCCAGCAGCTTGGGGGACAGTACCTATGGCTACACCTTC
NA | TRBJ1-1 | TRBV2 | few | CASTLTGGNTEAFF | TGTGCCAGCACCCTAACGGGGGGCAACACTGAAGCTTTCTTT
NA | TRBJ1-1 | TRBV7-9 | NA | CASSLLRDGNTEAFF | TGTGCCAGCAGCTTGCTCCGGGACGGGAACACTGAAGCTTTCTTT
NA | TRBJ2-2 | TRBV5-5 | NA | CASSQGRAAGELFF | TGTGCCAGCAGCCAGGGGAGGGCCGCCGGGGAGCTGTTTTTT
TRBD2 | TRBJ2-5 | TRBV7-2 | NA | CASSLVGVAGAKETQYF | TGTGCCAGCAGCTTAGTTGGGGTAGCGGGGGCTAAAGAGACCCAGTACTTC
TRBD1 | TRBJ1-6 | TRBV11-2 | few | CASSFAGQGDSPLHF | TGTGCCAGCAGCTTTGCGGGACAGGGCGACTCACCCCTCCACTTT
NA | TRBJ1-2 | TRBV7-3 | NA | CASSANGGGRGGYTF | TGTGCCAGCAGCGCGAACGGCGGGGGGCGAGGGGGCTACACCTTC
NA | TRBJ2-6 | TRBV4-1 | NA | CASSSPGEGFMVSGANVLTF | TGCGCCAGCAGCTCCCCGGGTGAGGGTTTTATGGTTTCCGGGGCCAACGTCCTGACTTTC
NA | TRBJ1-1 | TRBV6-5 | NA | CASSYGRSTEAFF | TGTGCCAGCAGTTACGGCCGGAGCACTGAAGCTTTCTTT
TRBD1 | TRBJ2-2 | TRBV5-1 | NA | CASRKQGEALLNTGELFF | TGCGCCAGCAGAAAACAGGGGGAGGCACTTCTAAACACCGGGGAGCTGTTTTTT
NA | TRBJ2-5 | TRBV6-5 | once | CATRGTWGRETQYF | TGTGCTACCCGGGGGACATGGGGGCGAGAGACCCAGTACTTC
NA | TRBJ2-3 | TRBV7-9 | NA | CASRPTQGGTQYF | TGTGCCAGCAGGCCCACGCAGGGAGGTACGCAGTATTTT
NA | TRBJ2-2 | TRBV7-3 | few | CASSQTVRTGELFF | TGTGCCAGCAGCCAGACGGTTCGAACCGGGGAGCTGTTTTTT
TRBD2 | TRBJ2-1 | TRBV15 | NA | CATSSGRLAVSYNEQFF | TGTGCCACCAGCAGTGGCAGACTAGCGGTCTCCTACAATGAGCAGTTCTTC
NA | TRBJ2-3 | TRBV4-3 | NA | CASSRPGLGIQYF | TGCGCCAGCAGCCGACCCGGATTGGGGATACAGTATTTT
NA | TRBJ2-5 | TRBV6-5 | NA | CASSRRDNKETQYF | TGTGCCAGCAGTCGCCGGGACAATAAGGAGACCCAGTACTTC
NA | TRBJ2-4 | TRBV10-2 | NA | CASSDQAAIQYF | TGCGCCAGCAGTGACCAGGCGGCCATTCAGTACTTC
NA | TRBJ1-4 | TRBV5-8 | NA | CASSLGGQGEKLFF | TGTGCCAGCAGCTTGGGGGGCCAGGGTGAAAAACTGTTTTTT
NA | TRBJ2-5 | TRBV3-1/TRBV3-2 | NA | CASSQDQVPKRAQETQYF | TGTGCCAGCAGCCAAGATCAGGTCCCCAAGAGGGCCCAAGAGACCCAGTACTTC
NA | TRBJ2-1 | TRBV5-5 | NA | CASSLGPGSSYNEQFF | TGTGCCAGCAGCTTGGGTCCCGGAAGCTCCTACAATGAGCAGTTCTTC
TRBD1 | TRBJ1-1 | TRBV28 | NA | CASRTTGGKNTEAFF | TGTGCCAGCAGAACTACAGGGGGGAAGAACACTGAAGCTTTCTTT
TRBD1 | TRBJ2-5 | TRBV20-1 | NA | CSASFSRGTETQYF | TGCAGTGCTAGTTTTTCCAGGGGGACAGAGACCCAGTACTTC
TRBD1 | TRBJ2-3 | TRBV18 | NA | CASSPATGTTDTQYF | TGTGCCAGCTCACCAGCGACAGGGACAACAGATACGCAGTATTTT
NA | TRBJ1-2 | TRBV25-1 | NA | CASHTAAGGYTF | TGTGCCAGCCACACAGCGGCGGGGGGCTACACCTTC
NA | TRBJ2-6 | TRBV5-4 | once | CASSFGGHGGANVLTF | TGTGCCAGCAGCTTCGGGGGACATGGAGGGGCCAACGTCCTGACTTTC
NA | TRBJ1-1 | TRBV3-1/TRBV3-2 | NA | CASSQDRGAFF | TGTGCCAGCAGCCAGGACCGGGGCGCTTTCTTT
NA | TRBJ1-2 | TRBV28 | few | CASRGSNYGYTF | TGTGCCAGCAGGGGATCAAACTATGGCTACACCTTC
NA | TRBJ2-3 | TRBV10-1 | NA | CASSDTLGRRTDTQYF | TGCGCCAGCAGTGACACTCTAGGCAGGCGCACAGATACGCAGTATTTT
NA | TRBJ1-5 | TRBV5-6 | NA | CASSLAATGQPQHF | TGTGCCAGCAGCTTGGCGGCCACCGGGCAGCCCCAGCATTTT
TRBD2 | TRBJ2-3 | TRBV18 | NA | CASSPVASGTDTQYF | TGTGCCAGCTCACCAGTCGCTAGCGGGACAGATACGCAGTATTTT
NA | TRBJ2-3 | TRBV5-1 | NA | CASSLEQTLFTDTQYF | TGCGCCAGCAGCTTGGAACAAACTCTATTCACAGATACGCAGTATTTT
NA | TRBJ1-3 | TRBV25-1 | NA | CASSDHRASGNTIYF | TGTGCCAGCAGTGATCACAGGGCATCTGGAAACACCATATATTTT
NA | TRBJ1-1 | TRBV3-1/TRBV3-2 | few | CASSEAGVTEAFF | TGTGCCAGCAGCGAGGCAGGGGTCACTGAAGCTTTCTTT
TRBD2 | TRBJ2-1 | TRBV9 | NA | CASSPGGRGEQFF | TGTGCCAGCAGCCCGGGGGGGCGGGGAGAGCAGTTCTTC
NA | TRBJ2-3 | TRBV28 | NA | CASSLGVRTDTQYF | TGTGCCAGCAGTTTGGGGGTCCGCACAGATACGCAGTATTTT
NA | TRBJ1-3 | TRBV7-9 | NA | CASSLERTALGHSGNTIYF | TGTGCCAGCAGCTTAGAAAGGACAGCGCTGGGGCACTCTGGAAACACCATATATTTT
NA | TRBJ1-5 | TRBV27 | NA | CASSFGYLQPQHF | TGTGCCAGCAGTTTTGGGTATTTGCAGCCCCAGCATTTT
TRBD1 | TRBJ1-2 | TRBV7-2 | NA | CASSSQTGGNYGYTF | TGTGCCAGCAGCTCCCAGACAGGGGGAAACTATGGCTACACCTTC